Included here is one T cell receptor (beta chain) sequence, with context. Its antigen remains undetermined. No base-level quality is on record; no much larger clone is a single base apart. The CDR3 contains 16 residues, cysteine and phenylalanine counted. The kept DNA is CDR3 alone, 48 bases in frame from the first base. For CDR1 and CDR2, the germline V gene lists MNHEY and SVGEGT. V is pared back by 0 bases and J by 0 bases, with 12 bases lying between the germline termini. The sample belongs to a study of response to subunit inactivated influenza vaccine (dated by TCRdb to 2016 to 2018). Regarding the research as a whole: The study used deep quantitative T cell receptor repertoire profiling to track responses to a trivalent subunit inactivated influenza vaccine. Beyond this particular receptor, the publication reports: According to the authors, only a limited number of new T cells may be recruited by each seasonal influenza vaccination.

To prepare the library, RT-PCR was applied. TCRdb records Illumina HiSeq 2500 as the sequencer. TCRdb passed the public sequencing reads through fastp at Q25 and MiXCR, retaining productive beta sequences. Each record represents a unique CDR3 protein, reported with the most common genes and DNA among its rows. Recorded for this sample are just under 550,000 distinct CDR3 sequences; less than 25% of them occurred a single time. The ten largest make up around 2.8% of the sample. This same sample was also part of a study on T cells expressing NK-cell markers. Reported in the second study: TCR beta cDNA libraries were made by 5'RACE template switching that added a universal primer site and unique molecular identifiers. Several donors provided sorted CD3+CD56+NKG2C+, CD3+CD56+NKG2C- and CD3+CD56-NKG2C+ T-cell subsets, whose TCR beta-chain repertoires were profiled. Among the eight sequenced donors, only one was HCMV-seronegative, while the other seven were HCMV-seropositive. To restrict sorting to alphabetaTCR-expressing T cells, an anti-gammadeltaTCR antibody was added in several experiments. In roughly 6 donors, the dominant CD3+CD56+NKG2C+ clonotypes were among the top 10 CD8+ clonotypes and accounted for about 1.0-8% of CD8+ T cells. Those dominant clonotypes were again the most abundant among CD3+CD56-NKG2C+ cells in several donors, at about 25-65%. It remained unclear whether the expanded NKG2C-expressing T cell clones were specific for HCMV antigens. The study sequenced eight donors, all healthy volunteers chosen at random: three men and five women. HCMV-specific IgG was detected in serum with a commercial ELISA kit to determine HCMV serostatus. Ficoll density gradient centrifugation was used to isolate peripheral blood mononuclear cells from blood. Using Miltenyi isolation kits, CD4+ and CD8+ T cells were isolated from PBMC through magnetic immunoseparation. cDNA synthesis was primed from the TCR beta constant segment and was followed by two successive PCR amplification steps. Illumina HiSeq 2000/2500, MiSeq or NextSeq was used to sequence libraries as 2 x 150 bp reads. MIGEC was used to demultiplex reads and group reads by UMI, and MiTCR was used to assemble and quantify clonotypes. To remove erroneous sequences, TCR cDNA sequences were retained only when supported by two or more reads. The tcR package was used for downstream repertoire analysis, with clonotypes matched between fractions based on CDR3 nucleotide sequence plus V segment. VDJmatch was used to annotate antigen specificity against VDJdb, with one amino acid substitution in CDR3 allowed.

The rearranged segments are TRBV6-2 or TRBV6-3 and TRBJ2-7, and TRBD1 may be the D gene, going by 5 matching bases. This specimen consisted of CD4+ T cells sorted from PBMCs, obtained about 11 days after vaccination. This TCR was recovered from a man aged 50 to 60 who received an inactivated influenza vaccine. Donor details come from another sample of the same person, matched by shared clones. The DNA sequence is TGTGCCAGCAGTTACTCGGGCAGGGAATTCTCCTACGAGCAGTACTTC. Its protein product is CASSYSGREFSYEQYF.